A selection of T cell receptor beta chains follows, all from one sample in a study of T-cell reconstitution after alpha-beta-depleted transplantation in children. TCRdb processed the PCR reads anew with MiXCR; each CDR3 protein has one entry. Of 400,000 to 500,000 distinct CDR3 sequences in the sample, approximately 10% were seen once. Source: PBMCs from the stem cell graft donor, taken from the stem cell graft. Receptors were obtained from a human donor who donated a stem cell graft to a child with acute myeloid leukemia. CDR3s include the opening cysteine and the closing phenylalanine or tryptophan. A D gene is named only where the DNA matches it firmly. Clone sizes are given selectively: once, few, many, or a class where the clone is expanded.

abundance,v_gene,j_gene,d_gene,CDR3nt,CDR3aa
NA,TRBV12-3/TRBV12-4,TRBJ2-1,NA,TGTGCCAGCAGCCGAGCACACAGGGAAGAATACAATGAGCAGTTCTTC,CASSRAHREEYNEQFF
many,TRBV27,TRBJ1-1,NA,TGTGCCAGCAGTTTAACGGGGGGGGGCACTGAAGCTTTCTTT,CASSLTGGGTEAFF
many,TRBV15,TRBJ1-3,NA,TGTGCCACCAGCTTCGAGGAAGGAAACACCATATATTTT,CATSFEEGNTIYF
few,TRBV3-1,TRBJ2-3,TRBD1,TGTGCCAGCAGTGACCGGGACAGGGGGCGGGAAGATACGCAGTATTTT,CASSDRDRGREDTQYF
NA,TRBV12-3/TRBV12-4,TRBJ1-2,NA,TGTGCCAGCAGTTTCGTCAGGGATGCTAACTATGGCTACACCTTC,CASSFVRDANYGYTF
NA,TRBV5-5,TRBJ2-6,TRBD1,TGTGCCAGCAGCTTCTGGACAGGGACGAACTCTGGGGCCAACGTCCTGACTTTC,CASSFWTGTNSGANVLTF
few,TRBV14,TRBJ2-1,NA,TGTGCCAGCAGCCAAGAGGGAGAGTACAATGAGCAGTTCTTC,CASSQEGEYNEQFF
few,TRBV20-1,TRBJ2-1,TRBD2,TGCAGTGCTAGAGATATTTGGGCGGGGGGGCCGTATGAGCAGTTCTTC,CSARDIWAGGPYEQFF
NA,TRBV7-8,TRBJ1-6,TRBD1,TGTGCCAGCAGCGAACGAGACAGGGCGAATTCACCCCTCCACTTT,CASSERDRANSPLHF
NA,TRBV9,TRBJ2-1,TRBD2,TGTGCCAGCAGCGCGCCACTAGCGGGAGACCTGTTCTTC,CASSAPLAGDLFF
few,TRBV29-1,TRBJ1-3,TRBD1,TGCAGCGTTACCACCGACAGGGCCGGCGGCACCATATATTTT,CSVTTDRAGGTIYF
few,TRBV29-1,TRBJ2-5,NA,TGCAGCGTTGATGAGGGAAATCAAGAGACCCAGTACTTC,CSVDEGNQETQYF
NA,TRBV14,TRBJ2-4,TRBD2,TGTGCCAGCAGCCCCGGGACTAGCGGGAGTTGGATTCAGTACTTC,CASSPGTSGSWIQYF
few,TRBV15,TRBJ2-5,TRBD1,TGTGCCACCAGCAGGACAGGGCTTGGTGAGACCCAGTACTTC,CATSRTGLGETQYF
NA,TRBV5-1,TRBJ1-1,NA,TGCGCCAGCAGCTTGATAGGACTCCGGAGCACTGAAGCTTTCTTT,CASSLIGLRSTEAFF
many,TRBV25-1,TRBJ2-3,TRBD2,TGTGCCAGCAGTAGTCGACTAGCGGGAGACCAATCTAGCACAGATACGCAGTATTTT,CASSSRLAGDQSSTDTQYF
few,TRBV5-1,TRBJ2-7,TRBD2,TGCGCCAGCAGCTTTGAACCCCCGGCTAGCGGGACTTCATACGAGCAGTACTTC,CASSFEPPASGTSYEQYF
few,TRBV12-3/TRBV12-4,TRBJ2-5,TRBD2,TGTGCCAGCAGCCCAGGACTAGTAGAGACCCAGTACTTC,CASSPGLVETQYF
NA,TRBV29-1,TRBJ1-1,TRBD1,TGCAGCGTTCACGGACAGGGCAACACTGAAGCTTTCTTT,CSVHGQGNTEAFF
NA,TRBV5-1,TRBJ2-3,NA,TGCGCCAGCAGCTCCGCAGGGACCTTCACAGATACGCAGTATTTT,CASSSAGTFTDTQYF
few,TRBV12-3/TRBV12-4,TRBJ1-5,NA,TGTGCCAGCAGTCCCCGCTCAGGACTTAATCAGCCCCAGCATTTT,CASSPRSGLNQPQHF
few,TRBV5-4,TRBJ2-2,TRBD1,TGTGCCAGCAGCTCTGGGACAGGGGGCGCCGGCACCGGGGAGCTGTTTTTT,CASSSGTGGAGTGELFF
few,TRBV7-2,TRBJ2-7,TRBD2,TGTGCCAGCAGCGTTACTCTAGCGGGAGGAGGCGAGCAGTACTTC,CASSVTLAGGGEQYF
many,TRBV4-2,TRBJ1-1,NA,TGTGCCAGCAGCCAAGCCGCAGGGGAAACTGAAGCTTTCTTT,CASSQAAGETEAFF
NA,TRBV20-1,TRBJ2-7,NA,TGCAGTGCTAGAGATGGGCAGGCTTCTAACGAGCAGTACTTC,CSARDGQASNEQYF
NA,TRBV9,TRBJ2-3,TRBD2,TGTGCCAGCAGCATTATAGCGGGAGGTACTAGCACAGATACGCAGTATTTT,CASSIIAGGTSTDTQYF
few,TRBV7-3,TRBJ2-2,TRBD2,TGTGCCAGCAGCCCCTCCGGGACTAGCGTCGGGGAGCTGTTTTTT,CASSPSGTSVGELFF
NA,TRBV5-1,TRBJ2-7,NA,TGCGCCAGCAGTAAGGTGGATTCCTACGAGCAGTACTTC,CASSKVDSYEQYF
NA,TRBV20-1,TRBJ1-2,TRBD1,TGCAGTGCTACGGCGAGACAGGGTTATGGCTACACCTTC,CSATARQGYGYTF
NA,TRBV12-3/TRBV12-4,TRBJ1-6,NA,TGTGCCAGCAACCATCCCGGGGGGGGTATCAATTCACCCCTCCACTTT,CASNHPGGGINSPLHF
few,TRBV5-1,TRBJ2-7,TRBD2,TGCGCCAGCAGCCCGGGGACTAGCCTGAACTACGAGCAGTACTTC,CASSPGTSLNYEQYF
few,TRBV10-2,TRBJ2-2,TRBD1,TGCGCCAGCAGTGGCCTACAGGGGGCAAGGCTGGGGGACACCGGGGAGCTGTTTTTT,CASSGLQGARLGDTGELFF
many,TRBV9,TRBJ2-2,NA,TGTGCCAGCAGCCCTCATGGGGGGGCCTACACCGGGGAGCTGTTTTTT,CASSPHGGAYTGELFF
few,TRBV5-8,TRBJ2-1,NA,TGTGCCAGCAGCCCCCAGACAATGGGCATCGGTGAGCAGTTCTTC,CASSPQTMGIGEQFF
few,TRBV20-1,TRBJ1-6,TRBD1,TGCAGTGCTAGACCTACAGGGGGTTCCTATAATTCACCCCTCCACTTT,CSARPTGGSYNSPLHF
NA,TRBV6-1,TRBJ2-1,NA,TGTGCCAGCAGTCAGGACAGAACTAGGTACAATGAGCAGTTCTTC,CASSQDRTRYNEQFF
NA,TRBV7-6,TRBJ2-5,TRBD2,TGTGCCAGCAGCCCGGGGACTAGCGGGGGGGTAGAAAACTTC,CASSPGTSGGVENF
NA,TRBV7-2,TRBJ2-1,TRBD2,TGTGCCAGCAGCATTAGCGGGAGTTTGGCGAATGAGCAGTTCTTC,CASSISGSLANEQFF
NA,TRBV11-2,TRBJ2-7,TRBD1,TGTGCCAGCAGCTCCGGGACAGGGGTGAGGGAGCAGTACTTC,CASSSGTGVREQYF
few,TRBV20-1,TRBJ2-5,NA,TGCAGTGCTAGTGAGTGGGTATGGAGGGAGACCCAGTACTTC,CSASEWVWRETQYF
few,TRBV20-1,TRBJ1-2,NA,TGCAGTGCCAGACAGATAAACTATGGCTACACCTTC,CSARQINYGYTF
many,TRBV5-1,TRBJ2-1,TRBD2,TGCGCCAGCAGCTTGGTAGCGGGAGGTTGGGAGCAGTTCTTC,CASSLVAGGWEQFF
many,TRBV12-3/TRBV12-4,TRBJ2-1,NA,TGTGCCAGCACCGGGCGGGTTAGGGATGAGCAGTTCTTC,CASTGRVRDEQFF
NA,TRBV7-9,TRBJ1-2,NA,TGTGCCAGCAGCTTAGACGCCGGACATGGCTACACCTTC,CASSLDAGHGYTF
few,TRBV11-2,TRBJ2-3,NA,TGTGCCAGCAGCCCCCGGGGGCTGGCACTAACTAGCACAGATACGCAGTATTTT,CASSPRGLALTSTDTQYF
many,TRBV29-1,TRBJ1-2,NA,TGCAGCGTGGGGGCGGGAAACTATGGCTACACCTTC,CSVGAGNYGYTF
NA,TRBV13,TRBJ2-7,TRBD2,TGTGCCAGCAGCTTAGGCCTTAGCGGGAGGATGAACTTC,CASSLGLSGRMNF
NA,TRBV5-1,TRBJ1-6,NA,TGCGCCAGCAGCTTGGGAGACAGGCCAAGCTCACCCCTCCACTTT,CASSLGDRPSSPLHF
few,TRBV7-2,TRBJ2-7,TRBD2,TGTGCCAGCAGCCCCCGTCGGTCCCTAGCGGGAGTTTACGAGCAGTACTTC,CASSPRRSLAGVYEQYF
many,TRBV7-9,TRBJ2-3,NA,TGTGCCAGCAGCGTAGAGCAGGGTACAGATACGCAGTATTTT,CASSVEQGTDTQYF
NA,TRBV7-9,TRBJ2-1,TRBD2,TGTGCCAGCAGCCCTGGGACTAGCGGGATTATAACCTTCTTC,CASSPGTSGIITFF
few,TRBV12-3/TRBV12-4,TRBJ2-1,TRBD1,TGTGCCAGCAGTTCCCCCACAGGGGTGCTTGAGCAGTTCTTC,CASSSPTGVLEQFF
NA,TRBV7-2,TRBJ2-5,TRBD2,TGTGCCAGCAGCTCCCGGGGCGGGAGAGGCGAGACCCAGTACTTC,CASSSRGGRGETQYF
few,TRBV20-1,TRBJ2-5,TRBD2,TGCAGTGCTACCCGACTAGCGGGGGGGAGGGAGACCCAGTACTTC,CSATRLAGGRETQYF